The sequence of this T cell receptor beta chain was determined in a study of T cell responses to AZD1222 COVID-19 vaccine. Sequencing was performed with immunoSEQ multiplex PCR; in TCRdb, only in-frame clones are kept and a portion is missing. The sample holds some 110,000 clones, 75% to 90% seen once. CDR3 length: 15 amino acids. The germline V gene encodes CDR1 SGHRS and CDR2 YFSETQ. The germline V and J ends were trimmed by 1 base and 2 bases, with 12 bases remaining between them. The sample was peripheral blood, taken on day 0 of MenACWY control vaccination. The chain links TRBV5-1 to TRBJ1-2, with D possibly matching TRBD1 (5 bases). The sequence was obtained from an adult in good health. The CDR3 nucleotides are TGCGCCAGCAGCTTGTCTGAGGGGTCGAACTATGGCTACACCTTC. Its protein is CASSLSEGSNYGYTF.